The 21 T cell receptor beta chains in this list originate from one sample, sequenced in a study of cytomegalovirus exposure and HLA in healthy donors. Primers for the PCR totalled 60 Vbeta and 13 Jbeta. The repertoire was sequenced with immunoSEQ multiplex PCR; TCRdb's copy has only in-frame clones and lacks some. This table has fewer than 200,000 clones, just under 80% appearing once. Specimen: PBMCs. The receptor source for this set is a female donor in good health and CMV-seronegative.

V gene TRBV28 combines with J gene TRBJ1-2; D uncertain. Trimming pared 4 bases from V and 8 bases from J, leaving 20 bases between. Germline loops: CDR1 MDHEN, CDR2 SYDVKM. The CDR3 extends over 15 amino acids. In nucleotides, the CDR3 is TGTGCCAGCAGTTCCCTCAGCGAATTTAGGAGAGGCTACACCTTC. As protein: CASSSLSEFRRGYTF.

The chain combines TRBV6-1 with TRBJ2-7; 11 nucleotides agree with TRBD2. The germline gives CDR1 MNHNS, CDR2 SASEGT. V shed 9 bases and J 3 bases; nucleotides not matched to a gene: 10. The CDR3 is 15 residues long. The chain's CDR3 is CASAGGGTSGYEQYF. For the CDR3, the DNA is TGTGCCAGTGCTGGTGGGGGGACTAGCGGCTACGAGCAGTACTTC.

The sample holds one count of this clone. The chain has TRBV19 and TRBJ1-5; D remains ambiguous. V was trimmed by 6 bases and J by 6 bases, leaving 12 bases between them. The CDR3 has 13 amino acids. CDR1 LNHDA and CDR2 SQIVND come from the germline V gene (reference sequence). The CDR3 DNA follows: TGTGCCAGTAGGAGAGGATTTGGTCAGCCCCAGCATTTT. Amino acid sequence: CASRRGFGQPQHF.

The rearrangement joins TRBV6-6 to TRBJ1-1; D remains unclear. The CDR3 has 14 residues. V dropped 0 bases and J dropped 5 bases, with 10 bases sitting between them. Germline assignment: CDR1 MNHNY and CDR2 SVGAGI (reference sequence). CDR3 nucleotide sequence: TGTGCCAGCAGTTACTCGCGGGGAAGGACTGAAGCTTTCTTT. Translating it yields CASSYSRGRTEAFF.

The chain recombines TRBV9 with TRBJ2-3, with 9 positions matching TRBD1. CDR1 SGDLS and CDR2 YYNGEE come from the germline V gene. The length of the CDR3 is 15 residues. Trimming cost V 3 bases and J 6 bases; bases outside gene matches: 8. The CDR3 loop reads CASSEQGARTDTQYF. The DNA for the CDR3 is TGTGCCAGCAGCGAACAGGGGGCGAGGACGGATACGCAGTATTTT.

The chain uses TRBV4-1 and TRBJ1-3; 7 bases fit TRBD1. V shed 2 bases, J shed 0 bases, and the junction held 7 bases outside the gene matches. The CDR3 spans 17 residues. Germline lookup yields CDR1 MGHRA and CDR2 YSYEKL. Written as DNA, the CDR3 is TGCGCCAGCAGCCAATACGTCGACAGGGTCTCTGGAAACACCATATATTTT. This codes for CASSQYVDRVSGNTIYF.

As regards this clone: Its ends do not fully match the called genes, so a read error is possible. V usage is TRBV7-9 and J usage is TRBJ2-5; D tentatively reads TRBD1 or TRBD2 (5 bases each). Germline V CDR1 and CDR2: SEHNR, FQNEAQ (reference sequence). The CDR3 sequence is 15 residues long. The CDR3 protein is CSSSLGAIGSETQYF. The CDR3 DNA is TGTTCCAGCAGCTTAGGGGCCATAGGGAGTGAGACCCAGTACTTC. The full variable domain, rest sourced from reference TRBV7-9 and TRBJ2-5, is DTGVSQNPRHKITKRGQNVTFRCDPISEHNRLYWYRQTLGQGPEFLTYFQNEAQLEKSRLLSDRFSAERPKGSFSTLEIQRTEQGDSAMYLCSSSLGAIGSETQYFGPGTRLLVL.

The genes are TRBV5-1 and TRBJ1-2, with 9 bases fitting TRBD1. V lost 5 bases to trimming and J lost 7 bases; unmatched junction nucleotides: 9. Per the germline V gene, CDR1 is SGHRS and CDR2 is YFSETQ. The CDR3 is 14 amino acids. In DNA, the CDR3 is TGCGCCAGCAGAGGTCGACAGGGGGAAGTTGGCTACACCTTC. Translation gives CASRGRQGEVGYTF. The whole variable domain, filled in from reference TRBV5-1 and TRBJ1-2, reads KAGVTQTPRYLIKTRGQQVTLSCSPISGHRSVSWYQQTPGQGLQFLFEYFSETQRNKGNFPGRFSGRQFSNSRSEMNVSTLELGDSALYLCASRGRQGEVGYTFGSGTRLTVV.

This chain joins TRBV5-1 and TRBJ2-5; D is perhaps TRBD2 (5 bases). CDR3 size: 14 residues. The germline V gene encodes CDR1 SGHRS and CDR2 YFSETQ. Trimming pared 2 bases from V and 5 bases from J, leaving 13 bases between. CDR3 DNA: TGCGCCAGCAGCTTTGATCAGTCGGGGGAGACCCAGTACTTC. This gives the protein CASSFDQSGETQYF.

The gene calls are TRBV6-1 and TRBJ1-2, with 8 bases that match TRBD1. The CDR3 consists of 16 residues. Trimming at V came to 1 base and at J to 2 bases, leaving 6 bases not matched to a gene. CDR1 is MNHNS and CDR2 is SASEGT in the germline V gene. CDR3 region: CASSEGIGQGNYGYTF. CDR3 nucleotides: TGTGCCAGCAGTGAAGGGATCGGACAGGGAAACTATGGCTACACCTTC.

V gene TRBV30 combines with J gene TRBJ1-4; D gene uncertain. V lost 4 bases, J lost 6 bases, and 12 bases lay in between. Germline-derived CDR1 and CDR2 are GTSNPN and SVGIG (reference sequence). The CDR3 sequence is 13 residues long. The CDR3 sequence: CAWTRGSYEKLFF. CDR3 DNA sequence: TGTGCCTGGACCCGAGGCTCTTATGAAAAACTGTTTTTT.

The genes are TRBV25-1 and TRBJ2-1; TRBD2 aligns across 7 bases. With V trimmed by 4 bases and J by 4 bases, 7 bases remained unmatched. There are 15 residues in the CDR3. Germline CDR1 is MGHDK and CDR2 is SYGVNS. CDR3 protein: CASSGEGRAYNEQFF. The CDR3 bases are TGTGCCAGCAGTGGGGAGGGTCGGGCGTACAATGAGCAGTTCTTC.

This clone was observed once. The rearrangement links TRBV6-5 to TRBJ2-4; 7 nucleotides align to TRBD2. The CDR3 loop spans 14 amino acids. Germline CDR1 MNHEY, CDR2 SVGAGI. V trimming: 7 bases; J trimming: 1 base; junction bases outside the gene matches: 4. As DNA, the CDR3 is TGTGCCAGCAACCCGCGGGGGGCCAAAAACATTCAGTACTTC. Translating gives CASNPRGAKNIQYF.

The rearrangement links TRBV7-3 to TRBJ2-1; 8 positions match TRBD2. The V gene's germline CDR1 is SGHTA and CDR2 FQGTGA. J lost 7 bases, V lost 8 bases, and 7 bases had no gene match. This CDR3 has 13 amino acids. The CDR3 loop is CASGSGRENEQFF. The CDR3 DNA sequence: TGTGCCAGCGGCAGCGGGAGAGAAAATGAGCAGTTCTTC.

The rearrangement joins TRBV19 to TRBJ1-3; a possible D gene is TRBD1 (6 bases). Germline CDR1 reads LNHDA; CDR2 reads SQIVND (reference sequence). There are 15 residues in the CDR3. The V end was cut by 5 bases, the J end by 0 bases, with 11 bases between. The CDR3 region has the DNA TGTGCCAGTAGTCCACAGGGTGGCTCTGGAAACACCATATATTTT. This gives the protein CASSPQGGSGNTIYF.

The chain employs TRBV5-4 and TRBJ2-3; 13 nucleotides agree with TRBD2. The CDR3 loop spans 19 amino acids. With 4 bases clipped from V and 1 base from J, the junction kept 12 bases outside the gene matches. Germline CDR1 reads SGHNT; CDR2 reads YYREEE (reference sequence). The DNA for the CDR3 is TGTGCCAGCAGCCGTCAAGGGACTAGCGGGATGGTAGGCACAGATACGCAGTATTTT. Translated, it gives CASSRQGTSGMVGTDTQYF.

In its sample, this clone was seen a few times. The CDR3 nucleotides are TGTGCCTGGAGCCCGAGAGGGAGTGAGCAGTTCTTC. Translation: CAWSPRGSEQFF. This chain connects TRBV30 to TRBJ2-1, with D maybe TRBD2 (5 bases). Looked up from germline, CDR1 is GTSNPN and CDR2 is SVGIG (reference sequence). V was clipped by 3 bases and J by 9 bases, with 12 bases between them. CDR3 length equals 12 residues. The full variable domain, completed using reference TRBV30 and TRBJ2-1, is SQTIHQWPATLVQPVGSPLSLECTVEGTSNPNLYWYRQAAGRGLQLLFYSVGIGQISSEVPQNLSASRPQDRQFILSSKKLLLSDSGFYLCAWSPRGSEQFFGPGTRLTVL.

The chain has TRBV6-6 and TRBJ1-2; D may be TRBD1 (5 bases). The germline CDR1 and CDR2 sequences are MNHNY and SVGAGI (reference sequence). The CDR3 contains 12 residues. V lost 9 bases and J lost 4, with 12 bases in between. The CDR3 loop is CASWGVFYGYTF. As DNA, the CDR3 is TGTGCCAGTTGGGGGGTGTTCTATGGCTACACCTTC.

This rearrangement joins TRBV27 to TRBJ2-7, with D possibly TRBD1 on 5 matching bases. The germline V and J ends were trimmed by 10 bases and 0 bases, with 19 bases remaining between them. Germline CDR1 is MNHEY and CDR2 is SMNVEV (reference sequence). This CDR3 spans 15 amino acids. The CDR3 bases are TGTGCCATCCCAGAAACAGGTTATAGCTCCTACGAGCAGTACTTC. Its protein is CAIPETGYSSYEQYF.

The CDR3 DNA reads TGTGCCAGCAGCCGGACAGGGGGCTCTGAAGCTTTCTTT. Translating it yields CASSRTGGSEAFF. The J gene is TRBJ1-1, the V gene TRBV7-2, with 11 nucleotides matching TRBD1. V lost 5 bases to trimming and J lost 6 bases; unmatched junction nucleotides: 2. The CDR3 spans 13 residues. Germline-derived CDR1 and CDR2 are SGHTA and FQGNSA.

This clone has a handful of counts. The J gene is TRBJ2-5, the V gene TRBV5-1; the match to TRBD2 covers 8 bases. J gave up 1 base and V 7 bases, and 9 bases lay outside the gene matches. This CDR3 has 15 amino acids. CDR1 and CDR2 from the germline V gene are SGHRS and YFSETQ. The CDR3 here is CASSALAGTQETQYF. CDR3 nucleotides: TGCGCCAGCTCTGCCCTAGCGGGCACCCAAGAGACCCAGTACTTC.